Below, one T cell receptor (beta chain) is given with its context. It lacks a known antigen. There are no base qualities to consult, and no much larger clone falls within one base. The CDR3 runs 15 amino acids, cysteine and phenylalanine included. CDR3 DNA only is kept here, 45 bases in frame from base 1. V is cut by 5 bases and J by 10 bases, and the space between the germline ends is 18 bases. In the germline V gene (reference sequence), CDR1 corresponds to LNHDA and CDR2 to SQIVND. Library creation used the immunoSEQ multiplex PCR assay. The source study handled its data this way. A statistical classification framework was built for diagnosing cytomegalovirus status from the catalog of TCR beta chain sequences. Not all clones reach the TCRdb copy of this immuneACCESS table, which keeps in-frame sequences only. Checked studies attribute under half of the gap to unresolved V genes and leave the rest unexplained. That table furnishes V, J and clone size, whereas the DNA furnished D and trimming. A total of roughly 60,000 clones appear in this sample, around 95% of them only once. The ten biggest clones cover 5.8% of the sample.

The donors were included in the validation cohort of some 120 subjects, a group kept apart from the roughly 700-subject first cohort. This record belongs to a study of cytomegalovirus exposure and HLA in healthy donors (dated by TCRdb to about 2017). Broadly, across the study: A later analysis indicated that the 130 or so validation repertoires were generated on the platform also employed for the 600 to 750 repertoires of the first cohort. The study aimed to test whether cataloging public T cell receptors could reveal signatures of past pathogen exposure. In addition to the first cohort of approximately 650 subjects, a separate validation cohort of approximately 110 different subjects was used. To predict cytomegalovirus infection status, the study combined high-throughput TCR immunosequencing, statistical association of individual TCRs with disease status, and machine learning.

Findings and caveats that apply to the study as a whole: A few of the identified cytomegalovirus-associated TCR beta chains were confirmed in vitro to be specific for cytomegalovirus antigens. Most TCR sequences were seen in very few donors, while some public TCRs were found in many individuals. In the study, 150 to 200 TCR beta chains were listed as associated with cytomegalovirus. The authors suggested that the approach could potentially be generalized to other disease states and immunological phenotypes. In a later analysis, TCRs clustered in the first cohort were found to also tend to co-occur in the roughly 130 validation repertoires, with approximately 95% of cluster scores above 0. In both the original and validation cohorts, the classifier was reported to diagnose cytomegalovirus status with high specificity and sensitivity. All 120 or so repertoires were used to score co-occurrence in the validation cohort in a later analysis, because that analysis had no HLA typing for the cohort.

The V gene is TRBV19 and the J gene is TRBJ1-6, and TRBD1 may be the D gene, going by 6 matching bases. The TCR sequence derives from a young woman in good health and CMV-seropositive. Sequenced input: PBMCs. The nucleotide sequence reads TGTGCCAGTAGTCCCCAGGGACAATTGAACTCACCCCTCCACTTT. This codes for CASSPQGQLNSPLHF.